Each of the 19 T cell receptor beta chains below was sequenced from the same sample in a study of T cell responses to AZD1222 COVID-19 vaccine. The data were produced by immunoSEQ multiplex PCR, yet TCRdb's version contains in-frame clones alone and is incomplete. This sample has 170,000 or so clones; roughly nine tenths occur once, and the top ten carry approximately 1.5%. The sample consisted of peripheral blood, taken on day 0 of AZD1222 vaccination. The receptor source for this set is an adult in good health.

This clone occurred once. This chain links TRBV9 with TRBJ2-2, with unresolved D. The germline gives CDR1 SGDLS, CDR2 YYNGEE. This CDR3 spans 14 amino acids. V lost 3 bases to trimming and J lost 9 bases, with 15 bases between them. The CDR3 nucleotides read TGTGCCAGCAGCGAAAACAACATAGGGAGGGAGCTGTTTTTT. It encodes CASSENNIGRELFF. Drawing the rest from reference TRBV9 and TRBJ2-2, the complete variable domain is DSGVTQTPKHLITATGQRVTLRCSPRSGDLSVYWYQQSLDQGLQFLIQYYNGEERAKGNILERFSAQQFPDLHSELNLSSLELGDSALYFCASSENNIGRELFFGEGSRLTVL.

The rearrangement links TRBV5-1 to TRBJ2-5, with D hard to call. The CDR3 spans 13 residues. Germline V gene data show CDR1 as SGHRS and CDR2 as YFSETQ. The V end was cut by 0 bases, the J end by 2 bases, with 5 bases between. The CDR3 protein is CASSLDRQETQYF. In DNA, the CDR3 is TGCGCCAGCAGCTTGGACCGGCAAGAGACCCAGTACTTC.

The rearrangement joins TRBV4-1 to TRBJ2-2; 8 nucleotides match TRBD2. V gave up 4 bases and J gave up 6 bases; unmatched junction bases: 13. The CDR3 is 17 residues long. Per germline, CDR1 MGHRA and CDR2 YSYEKL. For the CDR3, the DNA is TGCGCCAGCAGCCGAGGACTAGCTAGGGTTGTATCCGGGGAGCTGTTTTTT. This codes for CASSRGLARVVSGELFF.

The V call is TRBV6-5, the J call TRBJ2-7; D possibly uses TRBD1 or TRBD2 (5 bases each). Germline V gene lookup returns CDR1 MNHEY and CDR2 SVGAGI. V lost 7 bases and J lost 0, with 16 bases in between. The CDR3 has 15 residues. The CDR3 DNA follows: TGTGCCAGCAAAGATTCCGGGGCAGTCTCCTACGAGCAGTACTTC. This translates into CASKDSGAVSYEQYF.

The chain carries TRBV28 and TRBJ1-3; D is possibly TRBD1 (6 bases). Germline V gene sequence: CDR1 MDHEN, CDR2 SYDVKM. This CDR3 comprises 14 residues. Trimming removed 6 bases from V and 2 bases from J, with 11 bases in between. The CDR3 spells CASSRTGTGNTIYF. CDR3 in DNA: TGTGCCAGCAGCAGAACAGGGACTGGAAACACCATATATTTT.

The chain employs TRBV7-2 and TRBJ1-2, with D unclear. The germline CDR1 and CDR2 sequences are SGHTA and FQGNSA. The germline V and J ends were trimmed by 1 base and 4 bases, with 4 bases remaining between them. The CDR3 has 12 amino acids. As DNA, the CDR3 is TGTGCCAGCAGCTTAGGGTCCTATGGCTACACCTTC. Its translation: CASSLGSYGYTF.

V is TRBV18 and J is TRBJ1-2, with a possible D match to TRBD1 (5 bases). This CDR3 region has 14 residues. Germline assignment: CDR1 KGHSH and CDR2 LQKENI. V was clipped by 3 bases and J by 6 bases, with 14 bases between them. This CDR3 is CASSPGTMVNGYTF. The CDR3 DNA reads TGTGCCAGCTCACCCGGGACCATGGTAAATGGCTACACCTTC.

V and J are TRBV2 and TRBJ1-5; the D is unclear. Germline values: CDR1 SNHLY, CDR2 FYNNEI. Trimming left V 7 bases short and J 2 bases short, with 18 bases between. CDR3 length: 16 residues. The CDR3 spells CASTHQSPVGNQPQHF. The CDR3 DNA reads TGTGCCAGCACACACCAGTCCCCTGTGGGCAATCAGCCCCAGCATTTT.

The chain has TRBV7-2 and TRBJ2-3; D may be TRBD1 or TRBD2 (5 bases each). The V end lost 10 bases, the J end lost 6 bases, and 17 bases lay between the germline ends. There are 13 residues in the CDR3. Per germline, CDR1 SGHTA and CDR2 FQGNSA. DNA for the CDR3: TGTGCCAACTCGGTACCGGGGACGGATACGCAGTATTTT. Translated, it gives CANSVPGTDTQYF.

The CDR3, as DNA: TGTGCCAGCAGCTTAGTAGTTTTCGACTCTGGAAACACCATATATTTT. Translation gives CASSLVVFDSGNTIYF. This chain uses TRBV11-2 with TRBJ1-3; D remains ambiguous. The CDR3 covers 16 residues. Trimming left V 1 base short and J 0 bases short, with 10 bases between. Germline V gene data show CDR1 as SGHAT and CDR2 as FQNNGV.

V gene TRBV6-1 combines with J gene TRBJ1-5; no firm D call. V was pared by 2 bases and J by 2 bases, with 7 bases between. Germline values: CDR1 MNHNS, CDR2 SASEGT. This CDR3 is built from 14 residues. The chain's CDR3 is CASSEKVGNQPQHF. The CDR3 DNA reads as TGTGCCAGCAGTGAAAAAGTGGGCAATCAGCCCCAGCATTTT.

The chain employs TRBV19 and TRBJ1-6; D is unresolved. Between the trimmed V and J ends, which lost 5 bases and 6 bases, there was a span of 11 bases. The CDR3 is made up of 14 amino acids. Per the germline V gene, CDR1 is LNHDA and CDR2 is SQIVND (reference sequence). The CDR3, as DNA: TGTGCCAGTAGTGGCCGGACGGTTAATTCACCCCTCCACTTT. Encoded protein: CASSGRTVNSPLHF.

V is TRBV7-2 and J is TRBJ2-5; the D call may be TRBD1 or TRBD2 (5 bases each). The CDR3 is 17 amino acids. CDR1 is SGHTA, CDR2 FQGNSA, per germline. Trimming shortened V by 1 base and J by 7 bases, and 22 bases separated the two germline ends. CDR3 nucleotide sequence: TGTGCCAGCAGCTTAGACGGTTTGGGGACGCGTTATGGGACCCAGTACTTC. Protein: CASSLDGLGTRYGTQYF. Combining the CDR3 with reference TRBV7-2 and TRBJ2-5 gives the whole variable domain GAGVSQSPSNKVTEKGKDVELRCDPISGHTALYWYRQSLGQGLEFLIYFQGNSAPDKSGLPSDRFSAERTGGSVSTLTIQRTQQEDSAVYLCASSLDGLGTRYGTQYFGPGTRLLVL.

The chain recombines TRBV27 with TRBJ1-1, with D uncertain. This CDR3 has 12 residues. V was cut by 8 bases and J by 0 bases, with 7 bases left in between. Looked up from germline, CDR1 is MNHEY and CDR2 is SMNVEV (reference sequence). The CDR3 DNA is TGTGCCAGCTGGATGATGAACACTGAAGCTTTCTTT. Protein: CASWMMNTEAFF.

The chain uses TRBV28 and TRBJ2-2, with D possibly TRBD1 on 6 matching bases. Between the trimmed V and J ends, which lost 3 bases and 4 bases, there was a span of 9 bases. There are 14 residues in the CDR3. In germline, CDR1 is MDHEN, CDR2 SYDVKM. The CDR3 bases are TGTGCCAGCAGTTTTTTCAGGGGCACCGGGGAGCTGTTTTTT. Translated: CASSFFRGTGELFF.

The V gene is TRBV6-4, the J gene TRBJ2-2; D not resolved. Trimming stripped 6 bases from V and 2 bases from J, with 10 bases between. CDR3 length: 14 residues. Germline loops: CDR1 MRHNA, CDR2 SNTAGT. In DNA, the CDR3 is TGTGCCAGCAGAGGGCAAGCTAACACCGGGGAGCTGTTTTTT. It codes for CASRGQANTGELFF.

The V gene is TRBV7-2, the J gene TRBJ1-6; D is unresolved. Trimming shortened V by 8 bases and J by 0 bases, and 8 bases separated the two germline ends. Germline CDR1 SGHTA, CDR2 FQGNSA. This CDR3 has 14 residues. The CDR3 reads CASSGGSYNSPLHF. The CDR3 nucleotides read TGTGCCAGCTCTGGAGGCTCCTATAATTCACCCCTCCACTTT.

The chain recombines TRBV29-1 with TRBJ2-7, with TRBD1 identical over 7 bases. V lost 5 bases to trimming and J lost 3 bases; unmatched junction nucleotides: 10. This CDR3 is built from 14 residues. Per germline, CDR1 SQVTM and CDR2 ANQGSEA. CDR3 DNA: TGCAGCGTTTTTTCTCCGGGACAGAACTACGAGCAGTACTTC. This codes for CSVFSPGQNYEQYF.

The chain employs TRBV28 and TRBJ1-5; weak D call: TRBD1 (6 bases). V lost 6 bases and J lost 0, with 18 bases in between. The CDR3 has 17 residues. The germline gives CDR1 MDHEN, CDR2 SYDVKM. This chain's CDR3 is CASSAGSRTDSNQPQHF. The DNA for the CDR3 is TGTGCCAGCAGCGCCGGGTCCCGGACAGATAGCAATCAGCCCCAGCATTTT.